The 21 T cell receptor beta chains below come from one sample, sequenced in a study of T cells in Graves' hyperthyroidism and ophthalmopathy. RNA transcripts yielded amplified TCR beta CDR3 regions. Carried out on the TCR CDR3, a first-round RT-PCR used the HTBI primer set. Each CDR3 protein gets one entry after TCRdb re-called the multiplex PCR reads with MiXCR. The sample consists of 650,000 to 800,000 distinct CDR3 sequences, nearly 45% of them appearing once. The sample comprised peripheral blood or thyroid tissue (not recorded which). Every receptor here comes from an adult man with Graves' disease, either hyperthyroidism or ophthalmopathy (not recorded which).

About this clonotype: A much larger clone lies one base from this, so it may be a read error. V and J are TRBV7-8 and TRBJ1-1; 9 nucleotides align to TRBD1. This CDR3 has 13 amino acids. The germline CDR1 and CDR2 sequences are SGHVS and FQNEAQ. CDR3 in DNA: TGTGCCAGCAGCCGTGACAGGGGGTCTGAAGCTCTCTTT. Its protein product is CASSRDRGSEALF.

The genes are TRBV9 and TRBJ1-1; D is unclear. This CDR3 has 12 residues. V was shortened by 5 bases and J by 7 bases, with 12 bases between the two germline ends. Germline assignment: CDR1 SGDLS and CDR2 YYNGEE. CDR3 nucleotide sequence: TGTGCCAGCAGTTACTCGGGCCTTGAAGCTTTCTTT. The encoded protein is CASSYSGLEAFF.

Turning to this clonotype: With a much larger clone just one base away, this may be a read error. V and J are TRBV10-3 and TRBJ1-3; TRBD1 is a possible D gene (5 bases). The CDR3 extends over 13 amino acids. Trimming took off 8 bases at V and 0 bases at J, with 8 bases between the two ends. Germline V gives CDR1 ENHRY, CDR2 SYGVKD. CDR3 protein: CAIGQGSGNTIYF. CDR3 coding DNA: TGTGCCATCGGCCAGGGCTCTGGAAACACCATATATTTT.

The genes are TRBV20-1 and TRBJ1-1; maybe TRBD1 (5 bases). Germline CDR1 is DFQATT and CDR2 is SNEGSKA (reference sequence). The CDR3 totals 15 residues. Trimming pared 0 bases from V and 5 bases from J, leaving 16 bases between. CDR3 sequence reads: CSARDRRQLGTEAFF. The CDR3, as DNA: TGCAGTGCTAGAGATAGGAGACAGTTAGGGACTGAAGCTTTCTTT.

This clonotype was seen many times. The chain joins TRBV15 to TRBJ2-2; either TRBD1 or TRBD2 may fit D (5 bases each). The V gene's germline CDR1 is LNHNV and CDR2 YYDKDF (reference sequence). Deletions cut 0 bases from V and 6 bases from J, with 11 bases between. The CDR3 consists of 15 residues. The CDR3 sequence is CATSREMGVPGELFF. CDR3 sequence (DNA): TGTGCCACCAGCAGAGAGATGGGGGTGCCCGGGGAGCTGTTTTTT.

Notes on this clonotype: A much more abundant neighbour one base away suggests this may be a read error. This CDR3 is CASSGGTTSNQPQHF. The CDR3 bases are TGTGCCAGCAGCGGTGGGACAACTAGCAATCAGCCCCAGCATTTT. The chain uses TRBV7-8 and TRBJ1-5, with D possibly being TRBD1 (6 bases). CDR1 is SGHVS, CDR2 FQNEAQ, per germline. V lost 5 bases to trimming and J lost 0 bases, with 11 bases between them. The CDR3 has 15 residues.

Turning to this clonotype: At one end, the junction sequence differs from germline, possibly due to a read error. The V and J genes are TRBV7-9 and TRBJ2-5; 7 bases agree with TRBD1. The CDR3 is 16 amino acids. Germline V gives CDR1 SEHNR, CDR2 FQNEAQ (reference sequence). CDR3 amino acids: CASSLDIAGGAETQYF. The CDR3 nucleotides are TGTGCCAGCAGTTTAGATATAGCAGGGGGTGCAGAGACCCAGTACTTC. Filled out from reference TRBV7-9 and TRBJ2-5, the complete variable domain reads DTGVSQNPRHKITKRGQNVTFRCDPISEHNRLYWYRQTLGQGPEFLTYFQNEAQLEKSRLLSDRFSAERPKGSFSTLEIQRTEQGDSAMYLCASSLDIAGGAETQYFGPGTRLLVL.

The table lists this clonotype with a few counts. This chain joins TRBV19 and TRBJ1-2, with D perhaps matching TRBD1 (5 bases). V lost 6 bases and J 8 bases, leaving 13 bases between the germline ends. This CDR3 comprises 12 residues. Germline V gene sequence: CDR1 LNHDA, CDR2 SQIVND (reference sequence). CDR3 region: CASSSGIGGYTF. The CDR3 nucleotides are TGTGCCAGTAGCTCAGGGATTGGGGGCTACACCTTC. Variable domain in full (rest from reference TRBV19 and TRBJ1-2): DGGITQSPKYLFRKEGQNVTLSCEQNLNHDAMYWYRQDPGQGLRLIYYSQIVNDFQKGDIAEGYSVSREKKESFPLTVTSAQKNPTAFYLCASSSGIGGYTFGSGTRLTVV.

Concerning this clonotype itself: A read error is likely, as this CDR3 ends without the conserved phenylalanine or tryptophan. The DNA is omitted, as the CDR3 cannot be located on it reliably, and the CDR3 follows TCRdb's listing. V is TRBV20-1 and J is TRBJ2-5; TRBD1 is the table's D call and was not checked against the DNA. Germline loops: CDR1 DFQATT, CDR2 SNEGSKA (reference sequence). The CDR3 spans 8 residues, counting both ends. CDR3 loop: CSARDQGV.

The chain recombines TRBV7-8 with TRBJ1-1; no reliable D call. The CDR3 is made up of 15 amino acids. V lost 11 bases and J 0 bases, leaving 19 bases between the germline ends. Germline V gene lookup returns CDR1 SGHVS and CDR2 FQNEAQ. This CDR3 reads CAWSWAGSLNTEAFF. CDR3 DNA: TGTGCCTGGAGCTGGGCGGGGAGCCTGAACACTGAAGCTTTCTTT.

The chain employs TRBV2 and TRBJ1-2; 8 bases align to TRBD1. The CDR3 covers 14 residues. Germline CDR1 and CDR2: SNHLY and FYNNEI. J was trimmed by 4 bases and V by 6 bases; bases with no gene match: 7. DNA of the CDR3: TGTGCCAGCAGCCGGACAGGGTCAGGCTATGGCTACACCTTC. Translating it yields CASSRTGSGYGYTF.

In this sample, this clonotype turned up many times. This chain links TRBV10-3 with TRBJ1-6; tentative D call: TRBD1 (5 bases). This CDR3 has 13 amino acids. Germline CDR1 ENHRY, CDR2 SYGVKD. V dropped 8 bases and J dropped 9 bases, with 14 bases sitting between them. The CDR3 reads CAIRDGSTSPLHF. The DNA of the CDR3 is TGTGCCATCCGGGACGGTTCTACTTCACCCCTCCACTTT.

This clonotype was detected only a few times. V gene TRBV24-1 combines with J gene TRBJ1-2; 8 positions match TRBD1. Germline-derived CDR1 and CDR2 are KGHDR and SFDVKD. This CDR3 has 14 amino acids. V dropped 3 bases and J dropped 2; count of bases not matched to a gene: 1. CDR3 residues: CATSDRDRNYGYTF. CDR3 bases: TGTGCCACCAGTGATCGGGACAGGAACTATGGCTACACCTTC.

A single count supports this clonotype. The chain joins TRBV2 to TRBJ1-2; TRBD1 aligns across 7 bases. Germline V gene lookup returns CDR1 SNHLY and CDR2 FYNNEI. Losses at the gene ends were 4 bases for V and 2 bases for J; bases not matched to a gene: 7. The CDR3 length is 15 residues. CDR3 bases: TGTGCCAGCAGTGGCGGAGGGGGACAGAACTATGGCTACACCTTC. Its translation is CASSGGGGQNYGYTF.

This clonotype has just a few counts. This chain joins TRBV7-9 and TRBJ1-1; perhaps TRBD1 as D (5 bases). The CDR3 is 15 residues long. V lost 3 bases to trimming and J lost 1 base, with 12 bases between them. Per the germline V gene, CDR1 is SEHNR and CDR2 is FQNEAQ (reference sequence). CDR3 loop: CASSLGPGRNTEAFF. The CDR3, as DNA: TGTGCCAGCAGCTTGGGCCCAGGGAGGAACACTGAAGCTTTCTTT.

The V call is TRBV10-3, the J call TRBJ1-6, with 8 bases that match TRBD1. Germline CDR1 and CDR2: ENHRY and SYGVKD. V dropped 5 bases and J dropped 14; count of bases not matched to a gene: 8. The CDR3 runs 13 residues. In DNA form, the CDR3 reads TGTGCCATCAGTTCGGACAGGGATGATTCCCTCCACTTT. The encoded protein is CAISSDRDDSLHF.

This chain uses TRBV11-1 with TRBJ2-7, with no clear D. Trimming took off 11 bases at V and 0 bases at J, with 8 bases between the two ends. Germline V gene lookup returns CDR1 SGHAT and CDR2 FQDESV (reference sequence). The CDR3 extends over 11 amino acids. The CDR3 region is CAWRVSYEQYF. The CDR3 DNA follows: TGTGCCTGGCGAGTCTCCTACGAGCAGTACTTC.

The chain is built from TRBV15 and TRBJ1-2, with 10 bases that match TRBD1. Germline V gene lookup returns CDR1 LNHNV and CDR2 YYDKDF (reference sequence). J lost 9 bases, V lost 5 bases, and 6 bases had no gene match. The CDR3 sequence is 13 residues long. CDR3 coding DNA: TGTGCCACCAGCGGTAGACAGGGGGCTCGCTACACCTTC. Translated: CATSGRQGARYTF.

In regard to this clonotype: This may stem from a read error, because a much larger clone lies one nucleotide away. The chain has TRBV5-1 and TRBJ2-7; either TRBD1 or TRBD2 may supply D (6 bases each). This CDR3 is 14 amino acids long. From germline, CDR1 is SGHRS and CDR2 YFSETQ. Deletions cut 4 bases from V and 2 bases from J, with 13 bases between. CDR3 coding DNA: TGCGCCAGCAGCATGGGGGGCAGTACCTACGAGCAGTACTTC. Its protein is CASSMGGSTYEQYF.

The CDR3 coding sequence is TGTGCCAGCAGTCCCGCCGCGGGGCCCCAGCATTTT. Protein: CASSPAAGPQHF. V usage is TRBV2 and J usage is TRBJ1-5; no clear D. Trimming stripped 5 bases from V and 9 bases from J, with 11 bases between. Germline V gene data show CDR1 as SNHLY and CDR2 as FYNNEI. CDR3 length: 12 residues.

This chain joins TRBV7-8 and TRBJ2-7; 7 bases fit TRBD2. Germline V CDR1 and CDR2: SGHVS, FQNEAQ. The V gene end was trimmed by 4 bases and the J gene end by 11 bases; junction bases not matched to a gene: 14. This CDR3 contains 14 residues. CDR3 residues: CASSSEAGDPMEYF. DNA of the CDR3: TGTGCCAGCAGCTCAGAGGCGGGGGACCCTATGGAGTACTTC.